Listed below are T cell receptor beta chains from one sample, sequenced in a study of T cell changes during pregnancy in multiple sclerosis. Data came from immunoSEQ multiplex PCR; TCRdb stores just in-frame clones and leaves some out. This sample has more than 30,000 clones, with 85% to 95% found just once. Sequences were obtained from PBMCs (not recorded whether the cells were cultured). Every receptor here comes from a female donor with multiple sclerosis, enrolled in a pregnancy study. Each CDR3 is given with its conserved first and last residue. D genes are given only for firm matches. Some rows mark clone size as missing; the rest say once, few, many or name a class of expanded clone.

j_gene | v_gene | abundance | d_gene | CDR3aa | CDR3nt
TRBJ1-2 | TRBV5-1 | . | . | CASSPDRLNYGYTF | TGCGCCAGCAGCCCGGACCGACTTAACTATGGCTACACCTTC
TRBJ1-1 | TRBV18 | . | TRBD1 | CASSPLDRAVEAFF | TGTGCCAGCTCTCCCCTTGACAGGGCCGTGGAAGCTTTCTTT
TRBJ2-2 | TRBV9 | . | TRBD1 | CASSAPGTAFGELFF | TGTGCCAGCAGCGCCCCCGGGACAGCATTCGGGGAGCTGTTTTTT
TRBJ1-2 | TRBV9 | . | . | CASSVLGGTGYGYTF | TGTGCCAGCAGCGTATTAGGAGGAACAGGCTATGGCTACACCTTC
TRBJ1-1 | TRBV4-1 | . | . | CASYSGQLNTEAFF | TGCGCCAGCTACAGCGGACAGTTGAACACTGAAGCTTTCTTT
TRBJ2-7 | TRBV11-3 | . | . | CASSIETGPSYEQYF | TGTGCCAGCAGCATAGAGACAGGACCCTCCTACGAGCAGTACTTC
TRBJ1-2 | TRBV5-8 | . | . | CASSILRDLFNYGYTF | TGTGCCAGCAGCATACTCCGGGACCTATTCAACTATGGCTACACCTTC
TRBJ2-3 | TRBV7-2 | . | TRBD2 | CASSLRGADTQYF | TGTGCCAGCAGCTTACGGGGGGCAGATACGCAGTATTTT
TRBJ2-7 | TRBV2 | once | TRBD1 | CATHGQGASLYEQYF | TGTGCCACCCACGGACAGGGAGCTTCCCTCTACGAGCAGTACTTC
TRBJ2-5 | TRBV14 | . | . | CASSQQPTETQYF | TGTGCCAGCAGCCAGCAACCCACAGAGACCCAGTACTTC
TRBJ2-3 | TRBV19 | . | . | CASSKPSTDTQYF | TGTGCCAGTAGTAAGCCGAGCACAGATACGCAGTATTTT
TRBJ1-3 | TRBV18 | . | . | CASSPPGTGNTIYF | TGTGCCAGCTCACCCCCCGGGACCGGAAACACCATATATTTT
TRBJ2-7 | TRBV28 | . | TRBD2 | CASSRGAGVEQYF | TGTGCCAGCAGTAGGGGAGCGGGAGTCGAGCAGTACTTC
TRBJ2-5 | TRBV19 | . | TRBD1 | CASSIGLTGGQETQYF | TGTGCCAGTAGTATAGGCCTCACAGGGGGCCAAGAGACCCAGTACTTC
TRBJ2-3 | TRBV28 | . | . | CASSSQFGLINTDTQYF | TGTGCCAGCAGTTCTCAATTCGGACTCATAAACACAGATACGCAGTATTTT
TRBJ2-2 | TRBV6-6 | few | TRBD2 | CASSREGGELFF | TGTGCCAGCAGCCGGGAGGGCGGGGAGCTGTTTTTT
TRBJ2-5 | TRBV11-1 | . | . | CASSLYRGREQETQYF | TGTGCCAGCAGCTTGTATAGAGGACGGGAGCAAGAGACCCAGTACTTC
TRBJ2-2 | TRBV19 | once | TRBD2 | CASSIGLAGGRINTGELFF | TGTGCCAGTAGTATAGGACTAGCGGGAGGCCGAATTAACACCGGGGAGCTGTTTTTT
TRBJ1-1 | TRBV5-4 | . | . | CASGVAGGLITEAFF | TGTGCCAGCGGCGTAGCGGGGGGGCTTATCACTGAAGCTTTCTTT
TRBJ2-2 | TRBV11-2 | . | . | CASSSRPAFDTGELFF | TGTGCCAGCAGCTCGAGACCCGCGTTCGACACCGGGGAGCTGTTTTTT
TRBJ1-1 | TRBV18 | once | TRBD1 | CASSASVGQGVTEAFF | TGTGCCAGCTCAGCCTCCGTCGGACAGGGCGTCACTGAAGCTTTCTTT
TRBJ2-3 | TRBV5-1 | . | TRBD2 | CASSLAWREGTDTQYF | TGCGCCAGCAGCTTGGCATGGCGGGAGGGCACAGATACGCAGTATTTT
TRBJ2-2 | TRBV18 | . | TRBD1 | CASSPSPGQGASGELFF | TGTGCCAGCTCACCTAGTCCGGGACAGGGGGCCTCCGGGGAGCTGTTTTTT
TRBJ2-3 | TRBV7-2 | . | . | CASSPDWSTDTQYF | TGTGCCAGCAGCCCCGATTGGAGCACAGATACGCAGTATTTT